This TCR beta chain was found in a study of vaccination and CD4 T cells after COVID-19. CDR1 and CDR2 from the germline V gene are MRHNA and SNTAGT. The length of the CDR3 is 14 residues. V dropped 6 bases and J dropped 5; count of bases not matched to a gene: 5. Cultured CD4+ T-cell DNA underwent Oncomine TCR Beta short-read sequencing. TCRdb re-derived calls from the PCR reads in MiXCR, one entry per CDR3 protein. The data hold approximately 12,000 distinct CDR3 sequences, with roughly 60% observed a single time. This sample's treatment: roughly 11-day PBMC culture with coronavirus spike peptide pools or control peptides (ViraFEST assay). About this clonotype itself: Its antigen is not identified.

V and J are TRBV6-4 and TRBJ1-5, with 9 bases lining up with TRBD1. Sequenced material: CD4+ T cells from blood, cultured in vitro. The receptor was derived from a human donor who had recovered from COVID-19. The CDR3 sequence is CASRDRGVHQPQHF. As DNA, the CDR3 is TGTGCCAGCAGGGACAGGGGCGTTCATCAGCCCCAGCATTTT.